What follows describes a single T cell receptor (beta chain). Its matching antigen is unknown. This sample stems from a study of vaccination effects on CD4 cells after COVID-19. Sequencing was performed with immunoSEQ multiplex PCR; in TCRdb, only in-frame clones are kept and a portion is missing. Altogether around 30,000 clones are present, around 67% being singletons, with the ten largest covering approximately 14%. The CDR3 extends over 14 amino acids. The ends were cut back, 3 bases at V and 0 bases at J, with 9 bases in the middle. Germline V CDR1 and CDR2: SGHAT, FQNNGV. CD4+ T cells specific for antigen were expanded with viral peptide pools by the ViraFEST assay before sequencing. Subsequent to a culture period of 10 to 11 days, CD4+ T cells were isolated. Participants got two doses of BNT162b2 or mRNA-1273 vaccine. Cultivation was performed at a few million PBMC per well with around 9.3 IU/ml IL-2 and 10 ug/ml peptides added. Replacing half the medium with IL-2 medium was done on days 3 and 7.

The sequence was obtained from a human donor who received a COVID-19 vaccine. The chain links TRBV11-2 to TRBJ2-7; D possibly corresponds to TRBD1 (5 bases). The specimen was CD4+ T cells from PBMCs cultured with HCoV-229E spike peptides, collected after COVID-19 vaccination. CDR3 DNA: TGTGCCAGCAGCTTGGGGCCGCGCTCCTACGAGCAGTACTTC. As protein: CASSLGPRSYEQYF.